This section outlines one TCR beta chain sequence together with its context. Its antigen is still unknown. This sample was taken from a study of regulatory T cells in long-lasting Graves disease. Broader study findings: Results may be inaccurate due to the small sample size. Newly diagnosed disease favored TRBV20-1 and TRBJ2-1 over persistent disease. Reduced TCR diversity was observed in persistent Graves' patients versus newly diagnosed patients.

Indicated time point: persistent/refractory GD, antithyroid drugs over 5 years with positive TRAb. Generation of the TCR library employed RNA extracted from PBMCs. An endocrinology department in Xi'an, China, supplied the patients. This CDR3 region has 15 residues. V was shortened by 1 base and J by 5 bases, with 12 bases between the two germline ends. Germline CDR1 SGHVS, CDR2 FQNEAQ. Arm-PCR of CDR3 regions and iRepertoire HTBI primers were the basis on which TCR beta libraries were built. TCRdb processed the multiplex PCR reads anew with MiXCR; each CDR3 protein has one entry. This table holds about 660,000 distinct CDR3 sequences, 25% to 30% found once.

The source material was peripheral blood mononuclear cells (PBMCs), sampled when the disease was refractory, from a patient treated with antithyroid drugs. The clonotype originates from a female donor with Graves disease. This chain joins TRBV7-8 and TRBJ1-5; D is uncertain. The CDR3: CASSLGRTDDQPQHF. The CDR3 bases are TGTGCCAGCAGCTTAGGGCGGACTGATGATCAGCCCCAGCATTTT.